These 11 T cell receptor beta chains were all obtained from the same sample, sequenced in a study of beta chain features in type 1 diabetes. The study reverse transcribed the entire isolated RNA, so it sequenced expressed TCRB transcripts. This table comes from immunoSEQ multiplex PCR, and its TCRdb copy is limited to in-frame clones, with some not included. The sample consists of tens of thousands of clones, roughly 50% of them appearing once. The source material was stem cell memory CD4+ T cells from blood. The receptors shown here come from a woman aged 25-40 years in good health.

The chain recombines TRBV11-2 with TRBJ1-1; D perhaps matches TRBD1 (5 bases). V shed 1 base and J shed 6 bases, with 9 bases lying between them. This CDR3 comprises 13 residues. Germline CDR1 reads SGHAT; CDR2 reads FQNNGV. The CDR3 sequence is CASSLGGSPEAFF. CDR3 sequence (DNA): TGTGCCAGCAGCTTAGGGGGCAGCCCTGAAGCTTTCTTT.

The rearrangement joins TRBV29-1 to TRBJ2-2, with 10 bases identical to TRBD1. The CDR3 is 17 amino acids. The V gene's germline CDR1 is SQVTM and CDR2 ANQGSEA. The V and J ends lost 0 bases and 4 bases, in that order; junction bases with no gene match: 8. CDR3 protein: CSVEDFPGQGSTGELFF. The CDR3 bases are TGCAGCGTTGAAGATTTTCCGGGACAGGGGTCCACCGGGGAGCTGTTTTTT.

This clone has only a few counts. One end of the junction fails to match germline, which may point to a read error. This chain links TRBV7-9 with TRBJ2-3, with D tentatively TRBD1 (9 bases). There are 16 residues in the CDR3. Germline-derived CDR1 and CDR2 are SEHNR and FQNEAQ (reference sequence). CDR3 nucleotide sequence: TGTGCCAGCAGCATAGCGGGGACAGGGATTACAGATACGCAGTATTTT. As protein: CASSIAGTGITDTQYF.

This clone was observed a handful of times. The chain carries TRBV4-3 and TRBJ2-6, with 12 bases identical to TRBD2. The CDR3 sequence is 18 residues long. Trimming cost V 0 bases and J 1 base; bases outside gene matches: 1. Per germline, CDR1 LGHNA and CDR2 YSLEER. Here the CDR3 DNA reads TGCGCCAGCAGCCAAGATCTAGCGGGAGGGTCTGGGGCCAACGTCCTGACTTTC. It codes for CASSQDLAGGSGANVLTF.

J is TRBJ2-7 and V is TRBV2; 8 bases align to TRBD1. The junction had 3 bases not matched to a gene; V was cut back by 6 bases and J by 2 bases. Germline values: CDR1 SNHLY, CDR2 FYNNEI. The CDR3 runs 13 residues. The CDR3 here is CASSTGGPYEQYF. CDR3 DNA: TGTGCCAGCAGCACAGGGGGGCCCTACGAGCAGTACTTC.

V and J are TRBV19 and TRBJ1-1; D is undetermined. Germline values: CDR1 LNHDA, CDR2 SQIVND (reference sequence). This CDR3 is built from 16 residues. V was trimmed by 1 base and J by 4 bases, leaving 16 bases between them. The CDR3 region has the DNA TGTGCCAGTAGTATAGTTGGGCAGCAAGAGATCACTGAAGCTTTCTTT. Amino acid sequence: CASSIVGQQEITEAFF. Variable domain in full (rest from reference TRBV19 and TRBJ1-1): DGGITQSPKYLFRKEGQNVTLSCEQNLNHDAMYWYRQDPGQGLRLIYYSQIVNDFQKGDIAEGYSVSREKKESFPLTVTSAQKNPTAFYLCASSIVGQQEITEAFFGQGTRLTVV.

The chain links TRBV10-3 to TRBJ2-7; 8 bases agree with TRBD2. After removal of 6 bases from V and 5 bases from J, the junction contained 6 bases not matched to a gene. The CDR3 has 13 residues. Germline loops: CDR1 ENHRY, CDR2 SYGVKD. The CDR3 DNA reads as TGTGCCATCAGACTAGCGGAGTCCCACGAGCAGTACTTC. Its translation: CAIRLAESHEQYF.

A single count supports this clone. The chain recombines TRBV10-3 with TRBJ1-1; D is unresolved. The CDR3 runs 12 residues. V lost 3 bases, J lost 10 bases, and 12 bases lay in between. Germline assignment: CDR1 ENHRY and CDR2 SYGVKD. Here the CDR3 DNA reads TGTGCCATCAGTGAAACTCTCCGCCCAGCTTTCTTT. It is translated as CAISETLRPAFF.

The chain joins TRBV28 to TRBJ1-1; no clear D gene. Germline CDR1 MDHEN, CDR2 SYDVKM. The length of the CDR3 is 12 residues. V gave up 7 bases and J gave up 9 bases, with 15 bases separating them. CDR3 in amino acids: CASIIGGQKAFF. CDR3 sequence (DNA): TGTGCCAGCATTATCGGCGGCCAGAAAGCTTTCTTT.

The chain recombines TRBV30 with TRBJ2-7; D may be TRBD2 (6 bases). The length of the CDR3 is 15 residues. Germline V gene data show CDR1 as GTSNPN and CDR2 as SVGIG (reference sequence). Trimming pared 3 bases from V and 6 bases from J, leaving 21 bases between. The CDR3 DNA is TGTGCCTGGAGGGGGGGAAACTTCGGGCGATCCGAGCAGTACTTC. Translated, it gives CAWRGGNFGRSEQYF. The full variable domain, completed using reference TRBV30 and TRBJ2-7, is SQTIHQWPATLVQPVGSPLSLECTVEGTSNPNLYWYRQAAGRGLQLLFYSVGIGQISSEVPQNLSASRPQDRQFILSSKKLLLSDSGFYLCAWRGGNFGRSEQYFGPGTRLTVT.

V is TRBV6-5 and J is TRBJ1-2; 7 bases align to TRBD1. Germline V gene sequence: CDR1 MNHEY, CDR2 SVGAGI. Trimming took 0 bases from V and 4 from J; bases not matched to a gene: 8. This CDR3 spans 16 amino acids. The DNA for the CDR3 is TGTGCCAGCAGTTACTCGAGGACAGGCCGCGGCTATGGCTACACCTTC. It encodes CASSYSRTGRGYGYTF.